This T cell receptor (beta chain) was found in a study of cytomegalovirus exposure and HLA in healthy donors. In the study overall: The platform used for the roughly 130 validation repertoires matched that of the 600 to 800 first-cohort repertoires, a later analysis reported.

As for this clone: Its matching antigen is unknown.

Study outcomes and limitations: In vitro testing confirmed a few CMV-associated chains as specific for CMV antigens.

Unmatched junction bases numbered 8, after V lost 0 bases and J lost 7 bases. The germline V gene has CDR1 SQVTM and CDR2 ANQGSEA. The CDR3 extends over 15 amino acids. TCRdb keeps only in-frame clones here, not all; method: immunoSEQ multiplex PCR. Of 70,000 or so clones in the sample, around 93% were seen once. This chain connects TRBV29-1 to TRBJ2-1; the match to TRBD1 covers 8 bases. Sequencing was carried out using PBMCs. The TCR originated in a young man in good health and CMV-seronegative. CDR3 sequence reads: CSVEDPQGALNEQFF. The CDR3, as DNA: TGCAGCGTTGAAGATCCTCAGGGGGCTCTAAATGAGCAGTTCTTC.